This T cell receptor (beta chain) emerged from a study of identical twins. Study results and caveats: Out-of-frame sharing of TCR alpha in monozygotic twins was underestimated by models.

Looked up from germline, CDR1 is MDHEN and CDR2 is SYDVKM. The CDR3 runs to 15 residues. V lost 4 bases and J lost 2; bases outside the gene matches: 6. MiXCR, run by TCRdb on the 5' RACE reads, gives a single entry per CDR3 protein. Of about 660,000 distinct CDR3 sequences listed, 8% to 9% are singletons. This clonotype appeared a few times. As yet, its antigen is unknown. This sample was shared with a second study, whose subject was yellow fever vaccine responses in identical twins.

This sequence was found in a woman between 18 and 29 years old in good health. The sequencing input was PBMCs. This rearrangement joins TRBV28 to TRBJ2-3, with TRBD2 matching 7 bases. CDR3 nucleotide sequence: TGTGCCAGCAGTTCCCAGGAGCGGGACACAGATACGCAGTATTTT. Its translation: CASSSQERDTDTQYF.